The 2 T cell receptor beta chains reported below all come from one sample, sequenced in a study of cytomegalovirus exposure and HLA in healthy donors. Researchers ran the PCR with 60 Vbeta and 13 Jbeta primers. Measured with immunoSEQ multiplex PCR; TCRdb has only the in-frame clones, and not every one. This repertoire shows about 130,000 clones, about 68% found once; its top ten account for around 4%. Sequencing was done on a sample of PBMCs. The receptor source for this set is a man between 35 and 55 years old in good health and CMV-seropositive.

V usage is TRBV28 and J usage is TRBJ1-3; 7 positions match TRBD1. Germline assignment: CDR1 MDHEN and CDR2 SYDVKM. This CDR3 spans 17 amino acids. V lost 0 bases and J lost 0; bases outside the gene matches: 5. The CDR3 protein is CASSLWAGGNSGNTIYF. The CDR3, as DNA: TGTGCCAGCAGTTTATGGGCAGGGGGTAACTCTGGAAACACCATATATTTT.

The chain employs TRBV11-3 and TRBJ2-2; perhaps TRBD2 as D (6 bases). The ends were cut back, 5 bases at V and 2 bases at J, with 18 bases in the middle. Germline loops: CDR1 SGHNT, CDR2 YENEEA. This CDR3 spans 17 amino acids. Here the CDR3 DNA reads TGTGCCAGCAGCCCCCCGGGGTTGCGGGAAAACACCGGGGAGCTGTTTTTT. Translation: CASSPPGLRENTGELFF.